These 10 T cell receptor beta chains were sequenced from one sample in a study of blood T cells in healthy people across ages. A J-beta primer mix and a sample-barcoded 5' primer were used in a second PCR of about 6 to 12 cycles. One entry per CDR3 protein, called by TCRdb with MiXCR from the 5' RACE reads. This repertoire shows more than 1 million distinct CDR3 sequences, 40% to 45% found once; its top ten account for approximately 17%. Sequencing used blood. The receptors were gathered from a woman aged 60-75 years in good health.

The V and J genes are TRBV6-6 and TRBJ2-4; D perhaps matches TRBD2 (5 bases). The germline V gene encodes CDR1 MNHNY and CDR2 SVGAGI (reference sequence). Trimming stripped 4 bases from V and 2 bases from J, with 12 bases between. The CDR3 spans 15 residues. The CDR3 protein is CASSSVLETKNIQYF. As DNA, the CDR3 is TGTGCCAGCAGTTCCGTACTAGAAACCAAAAACATTCAGTACTTC.

The V and J genes are TRBV12-3 or TRBV12-4 and TRBJ2-3; D not resolved. Trimming took off 6 bases at V and 8 bases at J, with 15 bases between the two ends. This CDR3 contains 13 residues. Here the CDR3 DNA reads TGTGCCAGCAGCAGAGCTAGAGCTGGTACGCAGTATTTT. Amino acids: CASSRARAGTQYF.

The rearrangement joins TRBV6-5 to TRBJ1-1, with D tentatively TRBD1 (5 bases). Germline values: CDR1 MNHEY, CDR2 SVGAGI. This CDR3 contains 13 residues. Trimming left V 6 bases short and J 5 bases short, with 13 bases between. For the CDR3, the DNA is TGTGCCAGCAGCGCCCGGCAGGGAACTGAAGCTTTCTTT. As protein: CASSARQGTEAFF.

V and J are TRBV10-3 and TRBJ2-2; D gene ambiguous. CDR1 and CDR2 from the germline V gene are ENHRY and SYGVKD. V lost 3 bases to trimming and J lost 6 bases, with 5 bases between them. The CDR3 length is 12 residues. The CDR3: CAISEGSGELFF. Here the CDR3 DNA reads TGTGCCATCAGTGAAGGCTCCGGGGAGCTGTTTTTT.

The chain uses TRBV7-6 and TRBJ2-5, with a weak D call TRBD2 (6 bases). This CDR3 has 17 residues. V was cut by 5 bases and J by 1 base, with 20 bases left in between. Per germline, CDR1 SGHVS and CDR2 FNYEAQ. CDR3 in DNA: TGTGCCAGCAGCCCCCGGGTTTCTGTGGGAGGCCAAGAGACCCAGTACTTC. Its protein product is CASSPRVSVGGQETQYF.

V usage is TRBV7-8 and J usage is TRBJ2-1, with 11 bases that match TRBD2. Germline assignment: CDR1 SGHVS and CDR2 FQNEAQ. The J segment lost 6 bases and the V segment lost 4 bases, leaving 11 bases of the junction unmatched. CDR3 length: 17 amino acids. In DNA, the CDR3 is TGTGCCAGCAGCTCCCACCCGACCCTAGCGGGAGGCAATGAGCAGTTCTTC. Encoded protein: CASSSHPTLAGGNEQFF. Variable domain in full (rest from reference TRBV7-8 and TRBJ2-1): GAGVSQSPRYKVAKRGQDVALRCDPISGHVSLFWYQQALGQGPEFLTYFQNEAQLDKSGLPSDRFFAERPEGSVSTLKIQRTQQEDSAVYLCASSSHPTLAGGNEQFFGPGTRLTVL.

This clonotype was picked up one time. The chain has TRBV11-1 and TRBJ2-3, with D maybe TRBD2 (5 bases). The V gene lost 4 bases and the J gene lost 2 bases, with 19 bases spanning the gap. Germline assignment: CDR1 SGHAT and CDR2 FQDESV (reference sequence). This CDR3 contains 17 residues. The CDR3 DNA is TGTGCCAGCAGCTCTTACCCCATTAGCGATTCCACAGATACGCAGTATTTT. It specifies CASSSYPISDSTDTQYF.

The gene calls are TRBV2 and TRBJ2-7; D is possibly TRBD1 or TRBD2 (5 bases each). CDR3 size: 14 residues. With 1 base removed from V and 3 bases from J, the gap between germline ends came to 10 bases. The germline V gene encodes CDR1 SNHLY and CDR2 FYNNEI. CDR3 residues: CASSEGGPIYEQYF. CDR3 nucleotides: TGTGCCAGCAGTGAAGGGGGACCGATCTACGAGCAGTACTTC.

V usage is TRBV14 and J usage is TRBJ1-1; tentative D call: TRBD1 (6 bases). V was clipped by 3 bases and J by 10 bases, with 9 bases between them. Germline loops: CDR1 SGHDN, CDR2 FVKESK. The CDR3 is made up of 11 amino acids. This CDR3 is CASSQTGVAFF. CDR3 nucleotide sequence: TGTGCCAGCAGCCAGACAGGTGTAGCTTTCTTT. Supplemented by reference TRBV14 and TRBJ1-1, the full variable domain reads EAGVTQFPSHSVIEKGQTVTLRCDPISGHDNLYWYRRVMGKEIKFLLHFVKESKQDESGMPNNRFLAERTGGTYSTLKVQPAELEDSGVYFCASSQTGVAFFGQGTRLTVV.

CDR3 sequence: CSARDRWRHAVVGYF. The CDR3 DNA sequence: TGCAGTGCTAGAGATCGATGGCGGCATGCTGTCGTTGGGTACTTC. This chain uses TRBV20-1 with TRBJ2-5; no firm D call. Trimming cost V 0 bases and J 13 bases, with 24 bases left between them. This CDR3 is built from 15 residues. CDR1 DFQATT and CDR2 SNEGSKA come from the germline V gene (reference sequence).